This T cell receptor beta chain was found in a study of cytomegalovirus exposure and HLA in healthy donors. Study-wide results and caveats: A missense DCLRE1C variant was associated with V- and J-gene trimming of TCR beta chains in a later analysis, and an independent cohort replicated the association. The investigators catalogued 150 to 200 TCR beta chains as cytomegalovirus-associated. The likely explanation for a cluster of highly shared sequence variants was sequencing artifact.

CDR3 length equals 14 residues. CDR1 and CDR2 (germline): SGHAT, FQNNGV. V gave up 3 bases and J gave up 6 bases; unmatched junction bases: 0. This PCR relied on a set of 60 Vbeta primers and 13 Jbeta primers. Method: immunoSEQ multiplex PCR; TCRdb's copy keeps in-frame clones and lacks some. This table has over 150,000 clones, about 78% appearing once. Comments on this clone: Its antigen remains unidentified.

The sequenced material came from PBMCs. The receptor was isolated from a woman aged 25 to 39 in good health and CMV-seronegative. This chain links TRBV11-2 with TRBJ2-2; 11 nucleotides match TRBD2. The CDR3 region is CASSFSGGAGELFF. CDR3 nucleotides: TGTGCCAGCAGCTTTAGCGGGGGGGCCGGGGAGCTGTTTTTT. Full variable domain (rest looked up from reference TRBV11-2 and TRBJ2-2): EAGVAQSPRYKIIEKRQSVAFWCNPISGHATLYWYQQILGQGPKLLIQFQNNGVVDDSQLPKDRFSAERLKGVDSTLKIQPAKLEDSAVYLCASSFSGGAGELFFGEGSRLTVL.